These T cell receptor beta chains were read from a single sample in a study of shared clonotypes between healthy human individuals. The repertoire was sequenced with immunoSEQ multiplex PCR; TCRdb's copy has only in-frame clones and lacks some. The sample records roughly 1,600,000 clones, 98% being singletons. Sequencing was performed on naive CD4+ T cells sorted from blood. Receptors were obtained from a man younger than 40 in good health. Both conserved end residues are trimmed from each CDR3. Each record gives: V gene, clone size, J gene, CDR3 protein. The size of a clone is reported for some rows only, either as once, few or many, or as a class for expanded clones.

>TRBV6-5|.|TRBJ2-1
ASSYSVGINEQF
>TRBV4-1|.|TRBJ1-5
ASSQVKVNQPQH
>TRBV19|.|TRBJ2-1
ASSIGGLYNEQF
>TRBV11-2|.|TRBJ2-1
ASSLFHLGSYNEQF
>TRBV5-1|.|TRBJ2-7
ASSLTNRTALYYEQY
>TRBV19|.|TRBJ2-2
ASTLEGGRFGELF
>TRBV18|.|TRBJ2-3
ASSPGLEADTQY
>TRBV29-1|.|TRBJ2-1
SVRDRGAYNEQF
>TRBV28|.|TRBJ1-1
ASRSPGQLQEAF
>TRBV5-1|once|TRBJ2-5
ASSLGTGRGETQY
>TRBV9|.|TRBJ2-5
ASSGPITGQETQY
>TRBV6-1|.|TRBJ2-5
ASTLTGAIGETQY
>TRBV18|once|TRBJ2-1
ASSPTGRYNEQF
>TRBV9|.|TRBJ1-1
ASSPRQGMNTEAF
>TRBV7-2|.|TRBJ2-2
ASSLLAGGGAGELF
>TRBV11-2|.|TRBJ2-5
ASRNPGQGARETQY
>TRBV7-2|once|TRBJ1-1
ASSPQQNTEAF
>TRBV9|.|TRBJ2-5
ASSVVGSETQY
>TRBV14|.|TRBJ2-1
ASSLGLYNEQF
>TRBV28|.|TRBJ2-3
ASDLPGGSYTDTQY
>TRBV27|once|TRBJ2-1
ASSPLVRRDNEQF
>TRBV7-9|.|TRBJ2-5
ASSSGLRQETQY
>TRBV12-5|.|TRBJ1-1
ASAQTGWNTEAF
>TRBV28|.|TRBJ2-2
ASSYHGGLELNTGELF
>TRBV29-1|.|TRBJ2-2
SYSRTGMAGELF
>TRBV5-4|.|TRBJ2-3
ASSFWDRLADTQY
>TRBV10-1|.|TRBJ2-1
ASSDFKLKPGLAIMNEQF
>TRBV9|once|TRBJ2-3
ASSYSGSTDTQY
>TRBV11-2|.|TRBJ2-3
ASTPKVTQY